The next 20 T cell receptor beta chains were all read from a single sample in a study of glioma-infiltrating T cells. The iRepertoire nested amplicon-rescue multiplex PCR amplified TCR alpha and beta CDR3s from RNA. TCRdb fed the multiplex PCR reads into MiXCR, producing one record per CDR3 protein. Among about 410,000 distinct CDR3 sequences, less than 50% were seen once, and the ten largest hold more than 10%. Input material: glioma tissue, nonneoplastic brain tissue, or PBMCs (not recorded which). All receptors come from a human donor with low-grade glioma or glioblastoma, undergoing nonglioma brain surgery, or in good health (not recorded which).

There are a few counts of this clonotype. The J gene is TRBJ1-2, the V gene TRBV7-2; D is possibly TRBD1 (5 bases). The length of the CDR3 is 16 residues. Deletions cut 5 bases from V and 8 bases from J, with 24 bases between. Germline assignment: CDR1 SGHTA and CDR2 FQGNSA. The CDR3 coding sequence is TGTGCCAGCAGCGGCCGGGACGCGGAAGGAGCAGGCGGCTACACCTTC. Encoded protein: CASSGRDAEGAGGYTF.

The rearrangement uses TRBV10-2 and TRBJ1-5; possible D gene TRBD1, 6 bases. CDR1 is WSHSY, CDR2 SAAADI, per germline. The CDR3 spans 16 residues. The V end was cut by 5 bases, the J end by 1 base, with 15 bases between. CDR3 sequence reads: CASSRAGVGSNQPQHF. CDR3 coding DNA: TGCGCCAGCAGTAGAGCAGGGGTTGGGAGCAATCAGCCCCAGCATTTT.

Only one count was recorded for this clonotype. This rearrangement joins TRBV27 to TRBJ2-7, with D unclear. The CDR3 is 11 amino acids. V lost 4 bases and J 6 bases, leaving 7 bases between the germline ends. Germline assignment: CDR1 MNHEY and CDR2 SMNVEV (reference sequence). The CDR3: CASSSTCEQYF. The CDR3 DNA is TGTGCCAGCAGTTCGACCTGCGAGCAGTACTTC.

The chain couples TRBV12-3 or TRBV12-4 to TRBJ2-7; 8 bases are a match to TRBD2. The V gene end was trimmed by 6 bases and the J gene end by 7 bases; junction bases not matched to a gene: 14. The CDR3 sequence is 15 residues long. The CDR3 loop is CASRPSVAGMGEQYF. CDR3 DNA sequence: TGTGCCAGCAGACCTTCGGTAGCGGGAATGGGTGAGCAGTACTTC.

This clonotype was seen a handful of times. This chain connects TRBV12-3 or TRBV12-4 to TRBJ2-5; D remains ambiguous. There are 13 residues in the CDR3. V was trimmed by 4 bases and J by 0 bases, leaving 6 bases between them. This CDR3 reads CASSSGDQETQYF. CDR3 DNA: TGTGCCAGCAGTTCGGGTGACCAAGAGACCCAGTACTTC.

This clonotype was seen only once. This clone may be a read error of a much larger clone one base away. This rearrangement joins TRBV6-5 to TRBJ2-7; the D gene could be TRBD1 or TRBD2 (5 bases each). CDR1 and CDR2 from the germline V gene are MNHEY and SVGAGI. Trimming left V 6 bases short and J 5 bases short, with 17 bases between. The CDR3 is made up of 14 amino acids. CDR3 protein: CASSRLRDGDEQYV. CDR3 in DNA: TGTGCCAGCAGCCGGCTAAGGGACGGCGACGAGCAGTACGTC.

This clonotype has just a few counts. The chain is built from TRBV10-3 and TRBJ1-6; TRBD1 might be the D (6 bases). The CDR3 runs 13 residues. The germline V and J ends were trimmed by 7 bases and 8 bases, with 12 bases remaining between them. Germline CDR1 is ENHRY and CDR2 is SYGVKD. This CDR3 is CAITGHSDSPLHF. The DNA for the CDR3 is TGTGCCATCACGGGACATTCCGATTCACCCCTCCACTTT.

A word on this clonotype: This could be a read error, since a much larger clone is one nucleotide away. This chain connects TRBV28 to TRBJ2-5; 9 bases map to TRBD2. This CDR3 region has 15 residues. Germline assignment: CDR1 MDHEN and CDR2 SYDVKM. Trimming removed 5 bases from V and 10 bases from J; junction bases left unmatched: 14. The CDR3 reads CASSGGLAWTLGQYF. For the CDR3, the DNA is TGTGCCAGCAGTGGAGGACTAGCGTGGACCCTAGGCCAGTACTTC.

This clonotype was seen a few times. The rearrangement joins TRBV7-2 to TRBJ2-5; D could derive from TRBD1 or TRBD2 (5 bases each). V lost 1 base to trimming and J lost 9 bases, with 18 bases between them. The CDR3 has 15 amino acids. Germline V lookup: CDR1 SGHTA, CDR2 FQGNSA. The CDR3 here is CASSLVGLDGAAQYF. CDR3 in DNA: TGTGCCAGCAGCTTAGTTGGACTTGACGGGGCGGCCCAGTACTTC.

This clonotype came up a few times. Germline is not matched at one junction end, which may reflect a read error. V and J are TRBV28 and TRBJ2-7, with D tentatively TRBD1 or TRBD2 (5 bases each). This CDR3 is 14 amino acids long. Germline CDR1 is MDHEN and CDR2 is SYDVKM. CDR3 nucleotide sequence: TGTGCCAGCAGGCCAGCGGACCTTAGGGGTGCGTTGGGCTTC. This translates into CASRPADLRGALGF. The variable domain in full, completed from reference TRBV28 and TRBJ2-7, reads DVKVTQSSRYLVKRTGEKVFLECVQDMDHENMFWYRQDPGLGLRLIYFSYDVKMKEKGDIPEGYSVSREKKERFSLILESASTNQTSMYLCASRPADLRGALGFGPGTRLTVT.

This clonotype was picked up a small number of times. This rearrangement joins TRBV15 to TRBJ2-6; no clear D. V was pared by 4 bases and J by 1 base, with 26 bases between. Germline V CDR1 and CDR2: LNHNV, YYDKDF (reference sequence). CDR3 length: 21 amino acids. CDR3 DNA sequence: TGTGCCACCAGCACCGGCGTGGGGTCTCTCCACCTCAGATCTGGGGCCAACGTCCTGACTTTC. Translated, it gives CATSTGVGSLHLRSGANVLTF.

The genes are TRBV25-1 and TRBJ2-2; 7 bases align to TRBD2. V lost 5 bases, J lost 10 bases, and 10 bases stayed unmatched. The V gene's germline CDR1 is MGHDK and CDR2 SYGVNS. CDR3 size: 14 residues. This CDR3 reads CASSPRLAVEELFF. Here the CDR3 DNA reads TGTGCCAGCAGTCCTAGACTAGCCGTCGAGGAGCTGTTTTTT.

This rearrangement joins TRBV27 to TRBJ2-7; 10 bases match TRBD1. V was pared by 0 bases and J by 5 bases, with 10 bases of the junction left unmatched. This CDR3 has 17 amino acids. CDR1 and CDR2 (germline): MNHEY, SMNVEV (reference sequence). CDR3 sequence: CASSLSRVGTGVHEQYF. In DNA, the CDR3 is TGTGCCAGCAGTTTATCGAGGGTAGGGACAGGGGTCCACGAGCAGTACTTC.

This clonotype was seen a few times. The chain joins TRBV6-2 or TRBV6-3 to TRBJ2-7, with D unresolved. Germline CDR1 MNHEY, CDR2 SVGEGT. This CDR3 spans 15 amino acids. V shed 1 base and J shed 1 base, with 11 bases lying between them. The DNA for the CDR3 is TGTGCCAGCAGTTACTTCGGTCCTACTTCCTACGAGCAGTACTTC. Translated: CASSYFGPTSYEQYF.

Regarding this clonotype: A read error may explain this, as a much larger clone is one base away. The CDR3 does not close with the conserved phenylalanine or tryptophan, likely indicating a read error. J is TRBJ2-2 and V is TRBV27; either TRBD1 or TRBD2 may supply D (6 bases each). The germline gives CDR1 MNHEY, CDR2 SMNVEV (reference sequence). Between the trimmed V and J ends, which lost 2 bases and 5 bases, there was a span of 18 bases. The CDR3 runs to 17 residues. CDR3 sequence (DNA): TGTGCCAGCAGTTTACCAACAGGGAGGAGATGGACCGGGGAGCTGTTTTTA. Amino acids: CASSLPTGRRWTGELFL.

This clonotype occurred a few times. The chain couples TRBV7-9 to TRBJ2-1, with unresolved D. This CDR3 comprises 16 residues. Germline-derived CDR1 and CDR2 are SEHNR and FQNEAQ (reference sequence). With 5 bases removed from V and 0 bases from J, the gap between germline ends came to 14 bases. Here the CDR3 DNA reads TGTGCCAGCAGCCCTAGAAGAAGTAGCTCCTACAATGAGCAGTTCTTC. It translates to CASSPRRSSSYNEQFF.

This clonotype was seen only a few times. This chain links TRBV18 with TRBJ2-3; a possible D gene is TRBD2 (5 bases). The CDR3 sequence is 15 residues long. CDR1 and CDR2 from the germline V gene are KGHSH and LQKENI. V lost 6 bases and J lost 6, with 19 bases in between. As DNA, the CDR3 is TGTGCCAGCTCCCCTCCGGGATCCCCACGGGATACGCAGTATTTT. It specifies CASSPPGSPRDTQYF.

To note about this clonotype: A much larger clone differs from this one at a single base, so this may be a read error. The chain uses TRBV6-2 or TRBV6-3 and TRBJ1-5; D call uncertain. The V gene's germline CDR1 is MNHEY and CDR2 SVGEGT. The V end was cut by 5 bases, the J end by 14 bases, with 10 bases between. The CDR3 has 10 amino acids. CDR3 coding DNA: TGTGCCAGCAGTAGGGAGCGGAAGCATTTT. Protein product: CASSRERKHF.

This clonotype was recorded at least ten times. V usage is TRBV28 and J usage is TRBJ1-5, with a tentative D call TRBD1 (6 bases). Looked up from germline, CDR1 is MDHEN and CDR2 is SYDVKM. V gave up 5 bases and J gave up 5 bases, with 16 bases separating them. The CDR3 length is 15 residues. The CDR3 reads CASSRGTGYYQPQHF. The CDR3 bases are TGTGCCAGCAGTAGGGGAACAGGGTACTATCAGCCCCAGCATTTT. Filled out from reference TRBV28 and TRBJ1-5, the complete variable domain reads DVKVTQSSRYLVKRTGEKVFLECVQDMDHENMFWYRQDPGLGLRLIYFSYDVKMKEKGDIPEGYSVSREKKERFSLILESASTNQTSMYLCASSRGTGYYQPQHFGDGTRLSIL.

As regards this clonotype: A much bigger clone sits one base away, suggesting this may be a read error. CDR3 loop: CASSPRTSGGTGEQFF. The CDR3 DNA reads as TGTGCCAGCTCACCACGGACTAGCGGGGGGACCGGAGAGCAGTTCTTC. This sequence joins TRBV11-2 and TRBJ2-1; 14 nucleotides agree with TRBD2. The CDR3 has 16 residues. Per the germline V gene, CDR1 is SGHAT and CDR2 is FQNNGV. Trimming took 8 bases from V and 10 from J; bases not matched to a gene: 13.